This record looks at one T cell receptor (beta chain) sequence and its context. Germline-derived CDR1 and CDR2 are ENHRY and SYGVKD. The CDR3 spans 15 residues. Losses at the gene ends were 6 bases for V and 5 bases for J; bases not matched to a gene: 10. This record comes from a study of control samples from healthy donors and cancer patients. TCRdb's table, derived via immunoSEQ multiplex PCR, lists solely in-frame clones and lacks some. Altogether approximately 150,000 clones are present, 91% being singletons, with the ten largest covering approximately 3.2%. What was sequenced was blood. The origin of this receptor is a man aged 30 to 45 in good health. The chain has TRBV10-3 and TRBJ1-1; 9 bases fit TRBD1. CDR3 DNA: TGTGCCATCAGCTCCAGACAGGGGGATGGGACTGAAGCTTTCTTT. This gives the protein CAISSRQGDGTEAFF.